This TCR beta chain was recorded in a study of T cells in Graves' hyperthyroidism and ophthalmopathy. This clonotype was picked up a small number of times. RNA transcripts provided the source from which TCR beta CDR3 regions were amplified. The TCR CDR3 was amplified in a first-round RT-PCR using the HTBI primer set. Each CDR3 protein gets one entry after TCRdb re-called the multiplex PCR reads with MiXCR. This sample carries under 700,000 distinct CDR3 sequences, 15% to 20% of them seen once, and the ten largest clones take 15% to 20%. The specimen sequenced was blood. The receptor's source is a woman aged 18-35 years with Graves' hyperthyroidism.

CDR3 DNA: TGTGCTAGTGGTTTGGGCCCGGTTAGCGGGGGCTCGGAGACCCAGTACTTC. Translation gives CASGLGPVSGGSETQYF. The V call is TRBV12-5, the J call TRBJ2-5, with TRBD2 matching 9 bases. The CDR3 spans 17 residues. V dropped 1 base and J dropped 5; count of bases not matched to a gene: 11. Germline CDR1 LGHNT, CDR2 FRNRAP.